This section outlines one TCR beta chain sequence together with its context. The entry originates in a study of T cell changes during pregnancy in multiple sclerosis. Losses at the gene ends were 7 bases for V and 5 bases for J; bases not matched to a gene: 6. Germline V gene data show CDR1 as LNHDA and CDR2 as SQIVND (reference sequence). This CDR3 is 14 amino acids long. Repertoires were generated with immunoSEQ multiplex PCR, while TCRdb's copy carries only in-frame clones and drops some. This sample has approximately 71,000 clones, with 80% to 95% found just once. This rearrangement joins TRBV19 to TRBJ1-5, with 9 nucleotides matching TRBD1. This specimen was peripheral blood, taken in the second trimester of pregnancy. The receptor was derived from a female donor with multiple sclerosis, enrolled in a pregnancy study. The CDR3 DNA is TGTGCCAGTAACCGGGACAGGGCCCATCAGCCCCAGCATTTT. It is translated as CASNRDRAHQPQHF. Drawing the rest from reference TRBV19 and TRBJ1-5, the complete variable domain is DGGITQSPKYLFRKEGQNVTLSCEQNLNHDAMYWYRQDPGQGLRLIYYSQIVNDFQKGDIAEGYSVSREKKESFPLTVTSAQKNPTAFYLCASNRDRAHQPQHFGDGTRLSIL.